The 30 T cell receptor beta chains presented below share a single source sample, sequenced in a study of identical twins. TCRdb ran MiXCR on the 5' RACE reads and lists one entry per CDR3 protein. The sample includes about 720,000 distinct CDR3 sequences, 15% to 20% of them seen just once. These records were also assigned to another study, of T cells expressing NK-cell markers.

Sequences were obtained from PBMCs. Receptor source: a woman under 30 in good health.

This clonotype has more than one count but fewer than ten. This CDR3 is CASSQGPAGTEAFF. CDR3 coding DNA: TGTGCCAGCAGCCAAGGTCCCGCGGGGACTGAAGCTTTCTTT. This chain connects TRBV4-2 to TRBJ1-1; D is unresolved. The CDR3 runs to 14 residues. The germline gives CDR1 LGHNA, CDR2 YNFKEQ. Between the trimmed V and J ends, which lost 1 base and 5 bases, there was a span of 11 bases.

This clonotype was counted a few times. The chain joins TRBV20-1 to TRBJ2-5, with D tentatively TRBD1 (5 bases). V was shortened by 3 bases and J by 2 bases, with 10 bases between the two germline ends. There are 13 residues in the CDR3. The V gene's germline CDR1 is DFQATT and CDR2 SNEGSKA (reference sequence). CDR3 in amino acids: CSASGAGQETQYF. The CDR3, as DNA: TGCAGTGCTAGTGGGGCAGGACAAGAGACCCAGTACTTC.

This clonotype was seen only once. This chain joins TRBV6-1 and TRBJ2-4; TRBD1 is a possible D gene (6 bases). The V and J ends lost 4 bases and 3 bases respectively, with 13 bases between them. CDR3 length equals 15 residues. Germline V gene lookup returns CDR1 MNHNS and CDR2 SASEGT. CDR3 protein: CASSVQGSGKNIQYF. DNA of the CDR3: TGTGCCAGCAGTGTACAGGGATCGGGCAAAAACATTCAGTACTTC.

The chain recombines TRBV5-5 with TRBJ2-1; D ambiguous. Trimming stripped 4 bases from V and 8 bases from J, with 19 bases between. From germline, CDR1 is SGHKS and CDR2 YYEKEE (reference sequence). The CDR3 totals 15 residues. The CDR3 region has the DNA TGTGCCAGCAGCCTTCGGTACACCTCTAGGGATGAGCAGTTCTTC. Protein sequence: CASSLRYTSRDEQFF.

J is TRBJ2-5 and V is TRBV11-2; 7 nucleotides line up with TRBD2. The CDR3 covers 16 residues. Germline assignment: CDR1 SGHAT and CDR2 FQNNGV. V lost 2 bases to trimming and J lost 4 bases; unmatched junction nucleotides: 10. The DNA for the CDR3 is TGTGCCAGCAGCTTAACCCTCGGGAGCGGGGTAGAGACCCAGTACTTC. Residues: CASSLTLGSGVETQYF.

This chain joins TRBV12-3 or TRBV12-4 and TRBJ1-1; the match to TRBD1 covers 9 bases. V shed 3 bases, J shed 8 bases, and the junction held 7 bases outside the gene matches. The CDR3 spans 14 residues. CDR3: CASSFVTGGTEAFF. The DNA for the CDR3 is TGTGCCAGCAGTTTCGTGACAGGGGGGACCGAAGCTTTCTTT.

This clonotype was seen more than once but under ten times. The chain employs TRBV27 and TRBJ2-7; TRBD1 agrees at 7 bases. The J segment lost 0 bases and the V segment lost 8 bases, leaving 7 bases of the junction unmatched. This CDR3 is 14 amino acids long. Germline lookup yields CDR1 MNHEY and CDR2 SMNVEV (reference sequence). CDR3 residues: CASGLDRSSYEQYF. The DNA for the CDR3 is TGTGCCAGCGGATTGGACAGGAGCTCCTACGAGCAGTACTTC.

The table lists this clonotype with a few counts. The J gene is TRBJ1-1, the V gene TRBV18, with no clear D. This CDR3 is 14 amino acids long. Trimming stripped 3 bases from V and 5 bases from J, with 13 bases between. Germline V gene data show CDR1 as KGHSH and CDR2 as LQKENI. The DNA of the CDR3 is TGTGCCAGCTCACCCGGGAGCCTTGTGACTGAAGCTTTCTTT. Translated: CASSPGSLVTEAFF.

The chain recombines TRBV20-1 with TRBJ2-7; TRBD1 matches 9 bases. The CDR3 loop spans 11 amino acids. Germline CDR1 DFQATT, CDR2 SNEGSKA (reference sequence). The CDR3 loop is CSWTGDYEQYF. The CDR3 DNA is TGCTCCTGGACAGGGGACTACGAGCAGTACTTC.

This clonotype is a singleton in its sample. The V gene is TRBV11-1, the J gene TRBJ2-6, with D maybe TRBD2 (5 bases). Trimming left V 4 bases short and J 0 bases short, with 16 bases between. This CDR3 has 18 residues. CDR1 and CDR2 from the germline V gene are SGHAT and FQDESV (reference sequence). CDR3 nucleotides: TGTGCCAGCAGCTATAGCGCAACTCAAGGCTCTGGGGCCAACGTCCTGACTTTC. Protein sequence: CASSYSATQGSGANVLTF.

This clonotype was seen at least ten times. The chain links TRBV20-1 to TRBJ1-2; 8 bases are shared with TRBD1. This CDR3 has 12 amino acids. J lost 4 bases, V lost 5 bases, and 3 bases had no gene match. Germline V gene data show CDR1 as DFQATT and CDR2 as SNEGSKA (reference sequence). In DNA form, the CDR3 reads TGCAGTGCTGGACAGGGCCGCTATGGCTACACCTTC. It encodes CSAGQGRYGYTF.

The CDR3 region is CASMTAGGQETQYF. CDR3 DNA: TGCGCCAGCATGACCGCGGGAGGGCAAGAGACCCAGTACTTC. This rearrangement joins TRBV5-1 to TRBJ2-5; TRBD2 aligns across 9 bases. Germline V gene sequence: CDR1 SGHRS, CDR2 YFSETQ. The CDR3 consists of 14 residues. J was trimmed by 2 bases and V by 6 bases; bases with no gene match: 5. The whole variable domain, filled in from reference TRBV5-1 and TRBJ2-5, reads KAGVTQTPRYLIKTRGQQVTLSCSPISGHRSVSWYQQTPGQGLQFLFEYFSETQRNKGNFPGRFSGRQFSNSRSEMNVSTLELGDSALYLCASMTAGGQETQYFGPGTRLLVL.

The CDR3 DNA reads as TGTGCCAGCAGCTCGGGACACTTCCAAGAGACCCAGTACTTC. Its translation: CASSSGHFQETQYF. V usage is TRBV13 and J usage is TRBJ2-5, with D perhaps TRBD1 (6 bases). Germline CDR1 is PRHDT and CDR2 is FYEKMQ (reference sequence). With 4 bases removed from V and 1 base from J, the gap between germline ends came to 10 bases. The CDR3 spans 14 residues.

The chain combines TRBV12-3 or TRBV12-4 with TRBJ1-4, with D possibly matching TRBD1 (5 bases). The V gene lost 2 bases and the J gene lost 5 bases, with 12 bases spanning the gap. The CDR3 totals 15 residues. DNA for the CDR3: TGTGCCAGCAGTTTATCCCGCAGGGTGAATGAAAAACTGTTTTTT. Its protein is CASSLSRRVNEKLFF.

CDR3 region: CASSSLRELAGEGEQFF. CDR3 DNA sequence: TGTGCCAGCAGCTCCCTCCGGGAACTAGCGGGGGAGGGTGAGCAGTTCTTC. The rearrangement joins TRBV7-9 to TRBJ2-1, with 11 nucleotides matching TRBD2. The CDR3 is 17 residues long. The V gene end was trimmed by 4 bases and the J gene end by 9 bases; junction bases not matched to a gene: 14. Germline assignment: CDR1 SEHNR and CDR2 FQNEAQ (reference sequence).

This chain connects TRBV20-1 to TRBJ2-7; tentative D call: TRBD1 (5 bases). Trimming removed 4 bases at V and 0 bases at J, with 10 bases between. CDR1 is DFQATT, CDR2 SNEGSKA, per germline (reference sequence). The CDR3 contains 13 residues. CDR3 in DNA: TGCAGTGCTACAGGGCGGTACTCCTACGAGCAGTACTTC. This translates into CSATGRYSYEQYF.

This chain joins TRBV7-9 and TRBJ2-6, with a tentative D call TRBD1 (5 bases). Germline V gene data show CDR1 as SEHNR and CDR2 as FQNEAQ (reference sequence). Trimming pared 11 bases from V and 3 bases from J, leaving 8 bases between. The CDR3 is 12 residues long. CDR3 sequence reads: CASQGGANVLTF. The CDR3 DNA reads TGTGCCTCCCAGGGTGGGGCCAACGTCCTGACTTTC.

This clonotype was recorded many times. This rearrangement joins TRBV7-9 to TRBJ2-4; no reliable D call. The ends were cut back, 1 base at V and 3 bases at J, with 4 bases in the middle. The germline gives CDR1 SEHNR, CDR2 FQNEAQ (reference sequence). This CDR3 spans 13 amino acids. The chain's CDR3 is CASSLGGKNIQYF. The DNA for the CDR3 is TGTGCCAGCAGCTTAGGGGGCAAAAACATTCAGTACTTC. Supplemented by reference TRBV7-9 and TRBJ2-4, the full variable domain reads DTGVSQNPRHKITKRGQNVTFRCDPISEHNRLYWYRQTLGQGPEFLTYFQNEAQLEKSRLLSDRFSAERPKGSFSTLEIQRTEQGDSAMYLCASSLGGKNIQYFGAGTRLSVL.

The chain employs TRBV20-1 and TRBJ1-5; 9 bases fit TRBD1. The CDR3 sequence is 15 residues long. Germline CDR1 is DFQATT and CDR2 is SNEGSKA (reference sequence). V trimming: 5 bases; J trimming: 1 base; junction bases outside the gene matches: 6. The CDR3 region is CSALDRGTSNQPQHF. In DNA form, the CDR3 reads TGCAGTGCTCTAGACAGGGGGACGAGCAATCAGCCCCAGCATTTT.

A few counts support this clonotype. The chain recombines TRBV12-3 or TRBV12-4 with TRBJ2-1; 10 positions match TRBD2. This CDR3 region has 18 residues. The junction had 10 bases not matched to a gene; V was cut back by 3 bases and J by 2 bases. CDR3 loop: CASSFGLAGVVPYNEQFF. CDR3 DNA sequence: TGTGCCAGCAGTTTCGGGCTAGCGGGAGTGGTTCCCTACAATGAGCAGTTCTTC.

The rearrangement joins TRBV6-4 to TRBJ2-5, with 7 bases lining up with TRBD2. This CDR3 is built from 13 residues. Germline V gene data show CDR1 as MRHNA and CDR2 as SNTAGT. The V and J ends lost 3 bases and 5 bases, in that order; junction bases with no gene match: 3. This CDR3 reads CASSELAGETQYF. The DNA for the CDR3 is TGTGCCAGCAGTGAGTTAGCGGGCGAGACCCAGTACTTC.

This sequence joins TRBV12-3 or TRBV12-4 and TRBJ2-2, with no clear D. The germline V and J ends were trimmed by 7 bases and 6 bases, with 6 bases remaining between them. The CDR3 loop spans 11 amino acids. CDR3 DNA: TGTGCCAGCACTCCTTCCGGGGAGCTGTTTTTT. Its translation: CASTPSGELFF.

In this sample, this clonotype turned up many times. The chain recombines TRBV12-3 or TRBV12-4 with TRBJ1-2; D is ambiguous. V lost 3 bases and J 7 bases, leaving 12 bases between the germline ends. CDR3 length equals 13 residues. In DNA, the CDR3 is TGTGCCAGCAGTTTTAGGCTCCGAGTTGGCTACACCTTC. This codes for CASSFRLRVGYTF.

The chain recombines TRBV7-9 with TRBJ2-6; TRBD2 is a possible D gene (5 bases). With 9 bases removed from V and 4 bases from J, the gap between germline ends came to 10 bases. Per germline, CDR1 SEHNR and CDR2 FQNEAQ (reference sequence). The CDR3 length is 13 residues. In DNA form, the CDR3 reads TGTGCCAGGGAGGTCGAGGGGGCCAACGTCCTGACTTTC. Translated, it gives CAREVEGANVLTF.

The chain combines TRBV20-1 with TRBJ2-2; tentative D call: TRBD1 (6 bases). The germline V gene has CDR1 DFQATT and CDR2 SNEGSKA (reference sequence). The CDR3 runs to 14 residues. Between the trimmed V and J ends, which lost 6 bases and 5 bases, there was a span of 16 bases. This chain's CDR3 is CSAEGLQGTGELFF. The CDR3 DNA reads TGCAGTGCAGAAGGTCTTCAGGGGACCGGGGAGCTGTTTTTT.

The chain carries TRBV6-1 and TRBJ1-1, with a weak D call TRBD1 (6 bases). Between the trimmed V and J ends, which lost 6 bases and 3 bases, there was a span of 26 bases. This CDR3 region has 18 residues. In germline, CDR1 is MNHNS, CDR2 SASEGT. The CDR3, as DNA: TGTGCCAGCAGCCTACGCGGAATTTCAGGGGCCCTGTACACTGAAGCTTTCTTT. It codes for CASSLRGISGALYTEAFF.

V is TRBV20-1 and J is TRBJ1-3; D is undetermined. The germline V gene encodes CDR1 DFQATT and CDR2 SNEGSKA (reference sequence). V shed 0 bases and J shed 4 bases, with 7 bases lying between them. This CDR3 has 13 residues. The CDR3 region has the DNA TGCAGTGCTAGAGAGCAGATGGGAAACACCATATATTTT. This gives the protein CSAREQMGNTIYF.

There are a few counts of this clonotype. The rearrangement uses TRBV5-1 and TRBJ2-7; 7 positions match TRBD2. The V segment lost 0 bases and the J segment 1 base; nucleotides outside the gene matches: 7. The germline V gene encodes CDR1 SGHRS and CDR2 YFSETQ. CDR3 length: 16 amino acids. The CDR3 region has the DNA TGCGCCAGCAGCTTGGCCGCCGGACTAGTATCCTACGAGCAGTACTTC. Protein: CASSLAAGLVSYEQYF. The full variable domain, rest sourced from reference TRBV5-1 and TRBJ2-7, is KAGVTQTPRYLIKTRGQQVTLSCSPISGHRSVSWYQQTPGQGLQFLFEYFSETQRNKGNFPGRFSGRQFSNSRSEMNVSTLELGDSALYLCASSLAAGLVSYEQYFGPGTRLTVT.

The chain links TRBV27 to TRBJ2-3; 14 bases map to TRBD2. The CDR3 runs 16 residues. Trimming at V came to 5 bases and at J to 5 bases, leaving 6 bases not matched to a gene. In germline, CDR1 is MNHEY, CDR2 SMNVEV (reference sequence). The CDR3 bases are TGTGCCAGCAGTATCGGACTAGCGGGGGGAATAGATACGCAGTATTTT. This translates into CASSIGLAGGIDTQYF.

This chain links TRBV12-3 or TRBV12-4 with TRBJ2-5, with 9 bases identical to TRBD2. V shed 1 base, J shed 12 bases, and the junction held 18 bases outside the gene matches. The CDR3 contains 17 residues. CDR3 nucleotide sequence: TGTGCCAGCAGTTTAGGAGTTCCCAGAGCAGCGGGAGGCCATGAGTACTTC. Translation gives CASSLGVPRAAGGHEYF.